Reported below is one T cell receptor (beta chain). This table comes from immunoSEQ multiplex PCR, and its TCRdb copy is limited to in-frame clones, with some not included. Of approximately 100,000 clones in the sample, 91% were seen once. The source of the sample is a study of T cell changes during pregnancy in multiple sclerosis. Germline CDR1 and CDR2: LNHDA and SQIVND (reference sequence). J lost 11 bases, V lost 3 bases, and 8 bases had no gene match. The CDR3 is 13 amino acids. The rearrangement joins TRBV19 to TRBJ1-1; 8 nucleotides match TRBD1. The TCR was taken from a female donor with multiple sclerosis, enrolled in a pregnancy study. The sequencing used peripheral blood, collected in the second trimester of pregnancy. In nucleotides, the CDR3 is TGTGCCAGTAGTATTGGAGGACAGGGTAGTGCTTTCTTT. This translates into CASSIGGQGSAFF.